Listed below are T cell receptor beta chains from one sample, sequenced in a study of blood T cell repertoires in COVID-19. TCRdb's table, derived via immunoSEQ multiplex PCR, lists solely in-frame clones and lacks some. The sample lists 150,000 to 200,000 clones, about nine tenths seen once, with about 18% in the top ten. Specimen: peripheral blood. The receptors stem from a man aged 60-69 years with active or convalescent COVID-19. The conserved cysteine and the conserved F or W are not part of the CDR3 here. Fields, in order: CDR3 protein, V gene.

CDR3 protein: ASSLGGLSYT; V gene: TRBV5-1
CDR3 protein: ASSQDWRRSQETQY; V gene: TRBV4-1
CDR3 protein: ASSGQGAGVNYGYT; V gene: TRBV7-2
CDR3 protein: ASSVPGTGGYGYT; V gene: TRBV28
CDR3 protein: ASSRWAEGARITEAF; V gene: TRBV18
CDR3 protein: ASSALMPGQGASGANVLT; V gene: TRBV9
CDR3 protein: ASKPGYNSPLH; V gene: TRBV6-5
CDR3 protein: ASSYDRGTEAF; V gene: TRBV5-6
CDR3 protein: ASSPLPGQGVSGYT; V gene: TRBV19
CDR3 protein: ASSYRYGTDTEAF; V gene: TRBV6-5
CDR3 protein: ASSPRTGRTEAF; V gene: TRBV27
CDR3 protein: ASSFLPSSQRSDSEQY; V gene: TRBV28
CDR3 protein: ASRWGGSRETQY; V gene: TRBV2
CDR3 protein: ASSVGSVNTEAF; V gene: TRBV9
CDR3 protein: ASSDRDRGYEQY; V gene: TRBV6-1
CDR3 protein: ASRTSGRSSYEQY; V gene: TRBV5-1
CDR3 protein: ASSPRDSPNTGELF; V gene: TRBV7-7
CDR3 protein: ASSSWGGTEAF; V gene: TRBV6-6
CDR3 protein: ASTSGAYNEQF; V gene: TRBV2
CDR3 protein: ASSPGQVDNQPQH; V gene: TRBV18
CDR3 protein: ASSPIQPGLAGLETQY; V gene: TRBV18
CDR3 protein: ASSFYLSSYNEQF; V gene: TRBV5-4
CDR3 protein: ASSPRDRAGRTEAF; V gene: TRBV5-1
CDR3 protein: ASSQGPRGLRDTQY; V gene: TRBV4-1
CDR3 protein: ASSQAGSTEAF; V gene: TRBV14
CDR3 protein: ASSLAPTANYGYT; V gene: TRBV7-9
CDR3 protein: ASSLDRENTEAF; V gene: TRBV27
CDR3 protein: ASTYQGPPNNEKLF; V gene: TRBV2
CDR3 protein: ASSELAGGTEAF; V gene: TRBV10-2
CDR3 protein: ASSVTSGGGYEQY; V gene: TRBV9
CDR3 protein: ASSQEGKRLLTGELF; V gene: TRBV3-1/TRBV3-2
CDR3 protein: ASTPNGETETQY; V gene: TRBV7-2
CDR3 protein: SVRLVFAGGTQY; V gene: TRBV29-1
CDR3 protein: ASSQDWTSGSTQY; V gene: TRBV3-1/TRBV3-2
CDR3 protein: ASSLGGGPGIEQF; V gene: TRBV11-3
CDR3 protein: ASSLQGAHTEAF; V gene: TRBV7-9
CDR3 protein: ASSQAGGSGNTIY; V gene: TRBV3-1/TRBV3-2
CDR3 protein: ASSLETRGNSPLH; V gene: TRBV5-6
CDR3 protein: ASSNQDSNQPQH; V gene: TRBV7-9
CDR3 protein: AWSLTGNTIY; V gene: TRBV30
CDR3 protein: ASSLAGAGELF; V gene: TRBV12-3/TRBV12-4
CDR3 protein: ASSLSGTTLAF; V gene: TRBV12-3/TRBV12-4
CDR3 protein: ASSLGQGNTEAF; V gene: TRBV7-2
CDR3 protein: ASSSGQGSDGYT; V gene: TRBV18
CDR3 protein: ASSLGQVSNQPQH; V gene: TRBV18
CDR3 protein: ASSLRTRADTQY; V gene: TRBV7-8
CDR3 protein: ASSRDKNYGYT; V gene: TRBV5-1
CDR3 protein: ASSEAGLAGGPGELF; V gene: TRBV10-1
CDR3 protein: ASSPDRRPLGYT; V gene: TRBV11-2
CDR3 protein: ASRVGSREAF; V gene: TRBV7-9
CDR3 protein: ASSTSSTGSRSVGYT; V gene: TRBV19
CDR3 protein: ASSLLNTGELF; V gene: TRBV27
CDR3 protein: ASSLLAGGGDTQY; V gene: TRBV7-9
CDR3 protein: ASSASGESSYEQY; V gene: TRBV11-3
CDR3 protein: ASSVLPGLAGYEQY; V gene: TRBV7-2
CDR3 protein: ATQPGHLSGNTIY; V gene: TRBV24-1
CDR3 protein: SVALSGGKNQPQH; V gene: TRBV29-1